This T cell receptor beta chain came from a study of beta chain features in type 1 diabetes. Reverse transcription of all isolated RNA meant that expressed TCRB transcripts were sequenced. Sequencing used immunoSEQ multiplex PCR; TCRdb keeps in-frame clones, though not all of them. The sample comprises about 220,000 clones, around 9.9% of which are singletons, and approximately 1.3% rests with the top ten. In its sample, this clone was seen a few times. Sort purity for all populations was recorded as exceeding 98%. The V gene's germline CDR1 is MGHRA and CDR2 YSYEKL. V lost 2 bases, J lost 2 bases, and 13 bases lay in between. The CDR3 extends over 16 amino acids.

The gene calls are TRBV4-1 and TRBJ2-4; tentative D call: TRBD1 (5 bases). The clonotype comes from a man aged 18 to 30 in good health. The material sequenced was central memory CD4+ T cells from blood. Here the CDR3 DNA reads TGCGCCAGCAGCCAACCTAACTCAGGGCCCAAAAACATTCAGTACTTC. This gives the protein CASSQPNSGPKNIQYF.